One and the same sample provided the 18 T cell receptor beta chains below, sequenced in a study of CD8 T cells in ankylosing spondylitis. A single record per CDR3 protein comes from TCRdb applying MiXCR to the 5' RACE reads. The sample yields 250,000 to 350,000 distinct CDR3 sequences, about a fifth seen once. Sequences were obtained from blood, either unsorted or a sorted T cell fraction (not recorded which). These receptors were taken from a female donor with ankylosing spondylitis or in good health (not recorded which).

At least ten counts were recorded for this clonotype. The chain uses TRBV6-1 and TRBJ1-1; D gene ambiguous. Between the trimmed V and J ends, which lost 7 bases and 1 base, there was a span of 13 bases. Germline V gene lookup returns CDR1 MNHNS and CDR2 SASEGT. CDR3 size: 14 residues. This CDR3 is CASTLLTGNTEAFF. CDR3 in DNA: TGTGCCAGCACCCTTTTGACCGGGAACACTGAAGCTTTCTTT.

In its sample, this clonotype was seen a few times. The chain links TRBV2 to TRBJ2-1, with D tentatively TRBD1 (5 bases). This CDR3 comprises 16 residues. V gave up 9 bases and J gave up 3 bases, with 21 bases separating them. Germline CDR1 reads SNHLY; CDR2 reads FYNNEI. CDR3 nucleotides: TGTGCCAGTGCACCGAAAGGGGTTCGAATCTACAATGAGCAGTTCTTC. Translating it yields CASAPKGVRIYNEQFF.

This chain connects TRBV19 to TRBJ2-1; D may correspond to TRBD1 or TRBD2 (5 bases each). Germline assignment: CDR1 LNHDA and CDR2 SQIVND (reference sequence). The CDR3 is 16 residues long. V was trimmed by 4 bases and J by 2 bases, leaving 15 bases between them. The CDR3 sequence: CASSTSARDPYNEQFF. CDR3 in DNA: TGTGCCAGTAGTACCTCGGCCAGGGACCCCTACAATGAGCAGTTCTTC.

This clonotype was counted many times. This rearrangement joins TRBV29-1 to TRBJ1-5; the D gene is possibly TRBD1 (5 bases). The V end lost 5 bases, the J end lost 4 bases, and 12 bases lay between the germline ends. The V gene's germline CDR1 is SQVTM and CDR2 ANQGSEA. The CDR3 covers 13 residues. The CDR3 DNA is TGCAGCGTTCGTCCTCAGGGTAATCAGCCCCAGCATTTT. Its translation: CSVRPQGNQPQHF.

The chain has TRBV20-1 and TRBJ2-7; 10 bases line up with TRBD2. This CDR3 contains 12 residues. Germline assignment: CDR1 DFQATT and CDR2 SNEGSKA (reference sequence). CDR3 in DNA: TGCAGGGGACTAGCGCTGACCTACGAGCAGTACTTC. It yields the protein CRGLALTYEQYF.

For this clonotype: One junction end disagrees with the germline gene, perhaps due to a read error. Here the CDR3 reads CASSEARLGSIF. The CDR3 DNA sequence: TGTGCCAGCAGTGAAGCCCGACTAGGGTCGATATTC. The genes are TRBV6-1 and TRBJ2-4; possible D gene TRBD2, 6 bases. The length of the CDR3 is 12 residues. Germline CDR1 is MNHNS and CDR2 is SASEGT.

This clonotype was found a few times. The chain has TRBV20-1 and TRBJ2-1; tentatively, D is TRBD2 (6 bases). In germline, CDR1 is DFQATT, CDR2 SNEGSKA (reference sequence). The CDR3 runs to 15 residues. V dropped 3 bases and J dropped 0 bases, with 12 bases sitting between them. The CDR3 nucleotides read TGCAGTGCTAGCCGGGACTCCTCCTCCTACAATGAGCAGTTCTTC. It translates to CSASRDSSSYNEQFF.

This chain connects TRBV7-9 to TRBJ2-7; D is unclear. There are 14 residues in the CDR3. Trimming stripped 4 bases from V and 0 bases from J, with 10 bases between. Germline CDR1 is SEHNR and CDR2 is FQNEAQ (reference sequence). DNA of the CDR3: TGTGCCAGCAGCTCGATGGGAATCTCCTACGAGCAGTACTTC. Amino acid sequence: CASSSMGISYEQYF.

The chain carries TRBV7-2 and TRBJ2-2; TRBD2 aligns across 7 bases. After removal of 5 bases from V and 7 bases from J, the junction contained 7 bases not matched to a gene. This CDR3 region has 14 residues. Germline V CDR1 and CDR2: SGHTA, FQGNSA. In DNA form, the CDR3 reads TGTGCCAGCAGCCTCGGGAGGATGGGCGGGGAGCTGTTTTTT. It codes for CASSLGRMGGELFF. Filled out from reference TRBV7-2 and TRBJ2-2, the complete variable domain reads GAGVSQSPSNKVTEKGKDVELRCDPISGHTALYWYRQSLGQGLEFLIYFQGNSAPDKSGLPSDRFSAERTGGSVSTLTIQRTQQEDSAVYLCASSLGRMGGELFFGEGSRLTVL.

The chain couples TRBV4-3 to TRBJ2-7, with D unclear. The V gene lost 1 base and the J gene lost 0 bases, with 7 bases spanning the gap. The CDR3 length is 14 residues. Looked up from germline, CDR1 is LGHNA and CDR2 is YSLEER. CDR3 DNA: TGCGCCAGCAGCCAAGGGTTCCCCTCCTACGAGCAGTACTTC. The encoded protein is CASSQGFPSYEQYF.

This chain links TRBV20-1 with TRBJ2-3; 11 bases line up with TRBD1. Germline trimming cut 5 bases from V and 0 bases from J; bases unmatched to any gene: 10. The length of the CDR3 is 17 residues. The germline CDR1 and CDR2 sequences are DFQATT and SNEGSKA (reference sequence). The DNA for the CDR3 is TGCAGTGCTGAGGGACAGGGGGTAGGGGCTAGCACAGATACGCAGTATTTT. It encodes CSAEGQGVGASTDTQYF.

The chain joins TRBV5-1 to TRBJ1-2; D uncertain. Between the trimmed V and J ends, which lost 6 bases and 2 bases, there was a span of 14 bases. CDR1 is SGHRS and CDR2 is YFSETQ in the germline V gene. The CDR3 sequence is 14 residues long. CDR3 region: CASTLGSVNYGYTF. The CDR3 DNA reads TGCGCCAGCACTCTAGGTAGCGTAAACTATGGCTACACCTTC.

J is TRBJ2-3 and V is TRBV6-1, with TRBD2 matching over 12 bases. Trimming removed 5 bases from V and 0 bases from J; junction bases left unmatched: 6. CDR1 and CDR2 (germline): MNHNS, SASEGT. This CDR3 has 17 residues. The CDR3 sequence: CASSLLAGGFSTDTQYF. CDR3 in DNA: TGTGCCAGCAGTCTGCTAGCGGGAGGGTTCAGCACAGATACGCAGTATTTT.

V and J are TRBV5-1 and TRBJ1-4; unclear D gene. The CDR3 consists of 13 residues. Trimming removed 4 bases at V and 4 bases at J, with 8 bases between. Germline V lookup: CDR1 SGHRS, CDR2 YFSETQ. This CDR3 reads CASSPTLNEKLFF. The CDR3 DNA is TGCGCCAGCAGCCCTACCCTTAATGAAAAACTGTTTTTT.

The J gene is TRBJ2-1, the V gene TRBV6-2 or TRBV6-3, with D perhaps TRBD2 (5 bases). CDR1 is MNHEY and CDR2 is SVGEGT in the germline V gene. The CDR3 totals 14 residues. The V end lost 6 bases, the J end lost 12 bases, and 21 bases lay between the germline ends. The CDR3 coding sequence is TGTGCCAGCAGCCAACCCTTGACTTCCGCGGGGCAGTTCTTC. Translating gives CASSQPLTSAGQFF.

The rearrangement joins TRBV20-1 to TRBJ2-7; 8 bases line up with TRBD2. The germline gives CDR1 DFQATT, CDR2 SNEGSKA (reference sequence). Unmatched junction bases numbered 9, after V lost 0 bases and J lost 2 bases. This CDR3 has 16 residues. The CDR3 bases are TGCAGTGCTAGAGATAGGGGACTAGATATCCCCTACGAGCAGTACTTC. This codes for CSARDRGLDIPYEQYF.

V and J are TRBV12-3 or TRBV12-4 and TRBJ1-4, with 7 bases that match TRBD1. The junction had 13 bases not matched to a gene; V was cut back by 5 bases and J by 7 bases. The CDR3 is 16 residues long. CDR3 nucleotides: TGTGCCAGCAGTCCGCTGACAGGGACTCGAGGTGAAAAACTGTTTTTT. Translation: CASSPLTGTRGEKLFF.

This clonotype was detected only a few times. V and J are TRBV20-1 and TRBJ1-1; the D gene is possibly TRBD1 (5 bases). The germline V and J ends were trimmed by 0 bases and 1 base, with 12 bases remaining between them. The CDR3 runs to 15 residues. Germline lookup yields CDR1 DFQATT and CDR2 SNEGSKA (reference sequence). This CDR3 reads CSAREDSRENTEAFF. The DNA of the CDR3 is TGCAGTGCTAGAGAAGACAGCAGGGAGAACACTGAAGCTTTCTTT.